Listed here are 3 T cell receptor beta chains from one sample, sequenced in a study of shared clonotypes between healthy human individuals. Naivety among CD8 cells was defined by CD45RO negativity and positive CCR7 selection, thereby excluding terminally differentiated effector memory CD45RA+ cells. Clones were sequenced by immunoSEQ multiplex PCR, and TCRdb holds only the in-frame ones, with some missing. The repertoire holds about 2.1 million clones, 90% to 95% seen once, with 1.7% in the top ten. The sequenced sample was naive CD8+ T cells from PBMCs. The receptors derive from a man aged 18 to 29 in good health. Some clones in this sample may be carry-over from other donors' samples.

This chain connects TRBV9 to TRBJ2-3, with TRBD1 matching over 8 bases. Per the germline V gene, CDR1 is SGDLS and CDR2 is YYNGEE. The CDR3 is 15 amino acids. With 5 bases clipped from V and 2 bases from J, the junction kept 7 bases outside the gene matches. The CDR3 DNA follows: TGTGCCAGCAGGACAGGGGACAGCTACACAGATACGCAGTATTTT. Its translation: CASRTGDSYTDTQYF. Filled out from reference TRBV9 and TRBJ2-3, the complete variable domain reads DSGVTQTPKHLITATGQRVTLRCSPRSGDLSVYWYQQSLDQGLQFLIQYYNGEERAKGNILERFSAQQFPDLHSELNLSSLELGDSALYFCASRTGDSYTDTQYFGPGTRLTVL.

This chain links TRBV27 with TRBJ2-7; a weak D match, TRBD2 (5 bases). The CDR3 extends over 18 amino acids. V lost 0 bases and J 6 bases, leaving 24 bases between the germline ends. Per the germline V gene, CDR1 is MNHEY and CDR2 is SMNVEV (reference sequence). The CDR3 region has the DNA TGTGCCAGCAGTTTATCTTATCTTTCGGGGAGAGAGTCGGCCGAGCAGTACTTC. Its protein is CASSLSYLSGRESAEQYF.

This chain connects TRBV10-3 to TRBJ2-2; maybe TRBD2 (6 bases). V lost 3 bases and J lost 4, with 15 bases in between. The germline V gene has CDR1 ENHRY and CDR2 SYGVKD. The CDR3 loop spans 16 amino acids. CDR3 in DNA: TGTGCCATCAGTGACTCTGGCGGGACGCGCACCGGGGAGCTGTTTTTT. It codes for CAISDSGGTRTGELFF.